The clone carrying this T cell receptor beta chain was detected many times. MiXCR was run by TCRdb on the 5' RACE reads, yielding one entry per CDR3 protein. The table records about 40,000 distinct CDR3 sequences, approximately 5% of them present only once. The data belong to a study of T cells of healthy individuals. V lost 6 bases, J lost 0 bases, and 6 bases stayed unmatched. From germline, CDR1 is ENHRY and CDR2 SYGVKD. This CDR3 contains 16 residues. This clonotype originated in a human donor in good health. The rearrangement uses TRBV10-3 and TRBJ1-5; TRBD1 agrees at 9 bases. The CDR3 bases are TGTGCCATCAGCGATATGGGACAGGGTAGCAATCAGCCCCAGCATTTT. Translating gives CAISDMGQGSNQPQHF.